This T cell receptor (beta chain) was captured by sequencing in a study of T-cell reconstitution after alpha-beta-depleted transplantation in children. Study-wide results and limits: As was reported, about two months after transplant, alpha-beta T cells came from several hundred expanded graft clones. Newly generated T cells supplied most T-cell counts and diversity one year post-transplant.

Preparation of the TCRbeta library involved a method that used unique molecular identifiers. In TCRdb, the PCR reads were re-called with MiXCR into one record per CDR3 protein. Among fewer than 550,000 distinct CDR3 sequences listed, roughly a tenth were seen once. At least ten counts were recorded for this clonotype. No antigen is known for it. The CDR3 covers 16 residues. Germline V lookup: CDR1 SEHNR, CDR2 FQNEAQ (reference sequence). V was pared by 0 bases and J by 3 bases, with 14 bases between. This rearrangement joins TRBV7-9 to TRBJ1-1; D unclear. The receptor comes from a child under 10 years old with inherited bone marrow failure, due to receive a stem cell transplant. The starting material was PBMCs, obtained before TCRalphabeta/CD19-depleted stem cell transplant. The DNA for the CDR3 is TGTGCCAGCAGCTTAGCCATGGCCCCGGATCACACTGAAGCTTTCTTT. Its protein is CASSLAMAPDHTEAFF. The full variable domain, its missing parts supplied by reference TRBV7-9 and TRBJ1-1, is DTGVSQNPRHKITKRGQNVTFRCDPISEHNRLYWYRQTLGQGPEFLTYFQNEAQLEKSRLLSDRFSAERPKGSFSTLEIQRTEQGDSAMYLCASSLAMAPDHTEAFFGQGTRLTVV.